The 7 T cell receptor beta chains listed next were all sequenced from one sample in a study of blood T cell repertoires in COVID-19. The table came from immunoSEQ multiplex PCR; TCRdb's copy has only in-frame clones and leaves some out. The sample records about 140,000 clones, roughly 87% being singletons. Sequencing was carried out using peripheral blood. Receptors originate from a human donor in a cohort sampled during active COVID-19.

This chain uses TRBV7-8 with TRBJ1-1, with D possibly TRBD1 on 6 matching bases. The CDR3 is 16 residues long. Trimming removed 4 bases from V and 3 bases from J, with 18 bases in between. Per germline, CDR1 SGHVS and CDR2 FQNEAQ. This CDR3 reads CASSSRQVNSHTEAFF. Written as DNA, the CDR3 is TGTGCCAGCAGCTCTCGACAGGTTAATAGTCACACTGAAGCTTTCTTT.

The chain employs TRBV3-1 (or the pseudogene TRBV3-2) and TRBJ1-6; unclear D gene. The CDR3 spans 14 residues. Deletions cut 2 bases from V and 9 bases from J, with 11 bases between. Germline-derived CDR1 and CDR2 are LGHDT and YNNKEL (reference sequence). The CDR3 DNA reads TGTGCCAGCAGCCAACGGGCAAGCGGTTCACCCCTCCACTTT. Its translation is CASSQRASGSPLHF.

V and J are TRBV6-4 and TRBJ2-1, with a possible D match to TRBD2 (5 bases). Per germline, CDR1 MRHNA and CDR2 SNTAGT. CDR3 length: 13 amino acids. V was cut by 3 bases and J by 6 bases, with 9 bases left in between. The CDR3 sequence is CASSDSAGNEQFF. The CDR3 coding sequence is TGTGCCAGCAGTGATTCTGCGGGCAATGAGCAGTTCTTC.

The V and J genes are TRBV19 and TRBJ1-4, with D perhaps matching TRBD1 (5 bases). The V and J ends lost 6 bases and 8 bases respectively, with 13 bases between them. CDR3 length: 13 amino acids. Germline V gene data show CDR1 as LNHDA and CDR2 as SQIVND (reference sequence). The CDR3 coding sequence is TGTGCCAGTAGCGAAACTCGGGGGGAAAAACTGTTTTTT. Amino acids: CASSETRGEKLFF. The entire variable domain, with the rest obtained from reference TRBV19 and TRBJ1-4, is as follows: DGGITQSPKYLFRKEGQNVTLSCEQNLNHDAMYWYRQDPGQGLRLIYYSQIVNDFQKGDIAEGYSVSREKKESFPLTVTSAQKNPTAFYLCASSETRGEKLFFGSGTQLSVL.

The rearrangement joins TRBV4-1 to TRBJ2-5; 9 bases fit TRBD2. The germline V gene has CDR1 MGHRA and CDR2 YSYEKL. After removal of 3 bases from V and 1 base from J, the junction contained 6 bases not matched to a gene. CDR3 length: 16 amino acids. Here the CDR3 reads CASSHTSGGLQETQYF. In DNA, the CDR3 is TGCGCCAGCAGCCACACAAGCGGGGGGCTCCAAGAGACCCAGTACTTC.

The DNA for the CDR3 is TGCGCCAGCAGCCAAGTCGTAGCCGGGGTGTCCTACGAGCAGTACTTC. Protein product: CASSQVVAGVSYEQYF. The rearrangement uses TRBV4-1 and TRBJ2-7, with D possibly matching TRBD2 (5 bases). V was cut by 1 base and J by 1 base, with 14 bases left in between. The CDR3 is 16 amino acids. The germline CDR1 and CDR2 sequences are MGHRA and YSYEKL.

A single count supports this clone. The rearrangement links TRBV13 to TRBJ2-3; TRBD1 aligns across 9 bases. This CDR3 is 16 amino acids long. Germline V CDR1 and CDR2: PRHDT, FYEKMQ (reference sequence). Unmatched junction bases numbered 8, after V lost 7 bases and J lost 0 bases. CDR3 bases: TGTGCCAGCATCGAAAGCGGACAGGGGAGCACAGATACGCAGTATTTT. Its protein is CASIESGQGSTDTQYF.